This T cell receptor (beta chain) was profiled in a study of T cell responses to AZD1222 COVID-19 vaccine. Study findings and constraints: At study baseline, merely several AZD1222 recipients were seropositive.

A note on this clone: Its antigen is still unknown.

The table came from immunoSEQ multiplex PCR; TCRdb's copy has only in-frame clones and leaves some out. The sample lists about 150,000 clones, around 89% occurring once. The sequence derives from an adult in good health. The sequencing here drew on peripheral blood, taken on day 0 of MenACWY control vaccination.

The CDR3 coding sequence is TGTGCCAGCAGCTTAGAGGGGACAGATACGCAGTATTTT. Translated, it gives CASSLEGTDTQYF. V gene TRBV11-3 combines with J gene TRBJ2-3; D not resolved. The CDR3 runs 13 residues. The V gene lost 0 bases and the J gene lost 3 bases, with 4 bases spanning the gap. CDR1 is SGHNT and CDR2 is YENEEA in the germline V gene.